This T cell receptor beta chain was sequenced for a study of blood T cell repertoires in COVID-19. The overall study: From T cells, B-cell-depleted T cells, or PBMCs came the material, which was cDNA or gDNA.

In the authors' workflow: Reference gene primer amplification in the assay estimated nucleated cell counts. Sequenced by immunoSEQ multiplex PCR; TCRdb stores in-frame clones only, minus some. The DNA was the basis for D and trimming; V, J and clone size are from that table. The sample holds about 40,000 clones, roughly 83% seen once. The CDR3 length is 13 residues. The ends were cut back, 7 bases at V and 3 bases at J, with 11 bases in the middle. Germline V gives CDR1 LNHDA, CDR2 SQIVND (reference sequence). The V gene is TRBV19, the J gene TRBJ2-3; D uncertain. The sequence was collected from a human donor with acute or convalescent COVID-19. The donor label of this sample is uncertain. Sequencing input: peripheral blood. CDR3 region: CASTFSGTDTQYF. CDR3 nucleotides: TGTGCCAGTACGTTCTCCGGGACAGATACGCAGTATTTT.